This TCR beta chain was documented in a study of regulatory T cells in long-lasting Graves disease. At the level of the study: More than 5 years of antithyroid drugs with positive TSH receptor antibodies defined persistent Graves' disease. Study-level points and caveats: Reduced TCR diversity was observed in persistent Graves' patients versus newly diagnosed patients.

A remark on this clonotype: What it binds is unknown.

CDR3 length equals 17 residues. Germline loops: CDR1 SGDLS, CDR2 YYNGEE. The V and J ends lost 3 bases and 6 bases, in that order; junction bases with no gene match: 12. The time point: persistent/refractory GD, antithyroid drugs over 5 years with positive TRAb. Extracted RNA from PBMCs served as the source of the TCR library. Building of the TCR beta libraries involved iRepertoire HTBI primers and Arm-PCR of CDR3 regions. Authors' data handling: Samples revealed under 65 TRBV and about 15 TRBJ segments. Each CDR3 protein gets one entry after TCRdb re-called the multiplex PCR reads with MiXCR. TCRdb, not the authors, supplied the V and J calls. The table records 350,000 to 450,000 distinct CDR3 sequences, around 23% of them present only once.

The chain joins TRBV9 to TRBJ2-2; the match to TRBD2 covers 9 bases. The sample consisted of peripheral blood mononuclear cells (PBMCs), taken when the disease was refractory, from a patient treated with antithyroid drugs. The TCR was taken from a female donor with Graves disease. CDR3 residues: CASSGVKREVFAGELFF. The CDR3 DNA is TGTGCCAGCAGCGGCGTTAAGCGGGAGGTTTTTGCCGGGGAGCTGTTTTTT.